The T cell receptor beta chain described here comes from a study of long-term antiretroviral therapy in people with HIV. In the case of this clone: The antigen remains unidentified.

Until DNA extraction, the samples held between 1-10 million cryopreserved PBMC. Study outcomes and limitations: ART adherence, viral resistance and therapy changes were not recorded. Repertoire composition at all time points was dominated by clones that had expanded before ART. Patients on ART gained diversity, which nonetheless stayed below transplant donor controls.

The germline V gene encodes CDR1 SEHNR and CDR2 FQNEAQ (reference sequence). The CDR3 totals 15 residues. V was cut by 1 base and J by 4 bases, with 13 bases left in between. Run at survey level, the immunoSEQ assay was version v3.0. Profiled with immunoSEQ multiplex PCR; TCRdb holds only in-frame clones, not every one. The sample records around 16,000 clones, about 84% being singletons. This receptor was obtained from a man aged 25-40 years with HIV. V usage is TRBV7-9 and J usage is TRBJ1-2; D unclear. The sequenced sample was unsorted PBMCs, obtained approximately 14 months before starting antiretroviral therapy. CDR3 amino acids: CASSLVPGSTYGYTF. CDR3 coding DNA: TGTGCCAGCAGCTTAGTCCCAGGCTCTACCTATGGCTACACCTTC.